In its sample, the clone carrying this TCR beta chain was seen many times. Antigen: not known. Germline V lookup: CDR1 LGHNT, CDR2 FRNRAP. The CDR3 spans 17 residues. After removal of 6 bases from V and 7 bases from J, the junction contained 15 bases not matched to a gene. The library put unique molecular identifiers onto individual cDNA molecules. TCRdb independently ran MiXCR on the RACE reads; one entry per CDR3 protein. The profile shows about 120,000 distinct CDR3 sequences, about 13% of them singletons. The sample originates from a study of human T cells and chemical hapten exposure. Looking at the study overall: 0.01% DPC was applied to the upper back in patch tests, which were read at 6 days. Slight volume differences across pooled libraries mainly accounted for varying per-sample TCR yields.

Sample time point: pre-sensitization, week 0. Treatment here: therapeutic diphenylcyclopropenone sensitization with weekly scalp DPC. General observations from the study: DPC sensitization did not alter TCRs above 1 in 1000 frequency.

The source was whole blood, collected in connection with sensitization to the hapten diphenylcyclopropenone (DPC). This TCR derives from a woman in her late teens or twenties with alopecia areata. Some clones in this sample may be carry-over from other donors' samples. The chain uses TRBV12-5 and TRBJ2-1; TRBD2 agrees at 10 bases. The CDR3 DNA follows: TGTGCTAGTGGGACACCGGGGGCTAGCGGGGGTCGGAATGAGCAGTTCTTC. This gives the protein CASGTPGASGGRNEQFF.